Sequencing of this T cell receptor beta chain was carried out in a study of blood T cell repertoires in COVID-19. The overall study: COVID-19 samples from acute and convalescent phases originated in the United States, Italy and Spain. Sources were T cells, B-cell-depleted T cells, or PBMCs; the material itself was cDNA or gDNA.

The germline V and J ends were trimmed by 3 bases and 8 bases, with 16 bases remaining between them. Germline V gene lookup returns CDR1 MDHEN and CDR2 SYDVKM. This CDR3 has 14 residues. Sequencing used immunoSEQ multiplex PCR; TCRdb keeps in-frame clones, though not all of them. The sample contains just over 650,000 clones, just under 90% of which appear only once. The chain uses TRBV28 and TRBJ1-2; no definite D call. The receptor's source is a woman aged 18 to 35 with acute or convalescent COVID-19. The sequenced sample consisted of peripheral blood. The CDR3 nucleotides are TGTGCCAGCAGTTTTACGGGCAGAGGGAACGGCTACACCTTC. Translated, it gives CASSFTGRGNGYTF.